This T cell receptor (beta chain) was observed in a study of OX40 agonist ivuxolimab in advanced cancers. Deletions cut 3 bases from V and 7 bases from J, with 13 bases between. Germline assignment: CDR1 SQVTM and CDR2 ANQGSEA. The CDR3 contains 12 residues. Repertoires were generated with immunoSEQ multiplex PCR, while TCRdb's copy carries only in-frame clones and drops some. This sample has 30,000 to 35,000 clones; approximately 89% occur once, and the top ten carry around 33%. This sequence was found in an adult with an advanced solid tumor such as melanoma, head and neck, liver or kidney cancer. Material: CD4+ or CD8+ T cells sorted from blood, obtained in a trial of the OX40 agonist ivuxolimab. V and J are TRBV29-1 and TRBJ2-7; weak D call: TRBD2 (6 bases). As DNA, the CDR3 is TGCAGCGTTGACTTATCTGGGGGGGAGCAGTACTTC. Translation gives CSVDLSGGEQYF.